These T cell receptor beta chains were read from a single sample in a study of T cells in localized non-small cell lung cancer. Produced via immunoSEQ multiplex PCR; TCRdb's table is partial and in-frame only. The table has roughly 40,000 clones, around nine tenths seen once. The material was peripheral blood, obtained before any cancer treatment. Receptors originate from a man aged 18 to 50 with stage I lung adenocarcinoma. Both conserved end residues are part of each CDR3. The D gene is left open where the match is weak. Expanded clones are given a class, and other clones once, few, many or no size at all.

TRBJ2-7,TRBD1,.,TRBV9,CASSVGQGAYEQYF,TGTGCCAGCAGCGTAGGTCAGGGGGCCTACGAGCAGTACTTC
TRBJ1-5,.,.,TRBV15,CATRRVGNQPQHF,TGTGCCACCAGAAGGGTAGGCAATCAGCCCCAGCATTTT
TRBJ1-2,.,few,TRBV21-1,CASGEGSPHGYTF,TGTGCCAGCGGCGAGGGCAGCCCTCATGGCTACACCTTC
TRBJ1-4,.,.,TRBV11-2,CASSLDRMGHEKLFF,TGTGCCAGCAGCTTAGATCGCATGGGGCATGAAAAACTGTTTTTT
TRBJ1-6,.,.,TRBV5-1,CASSLGPGDGSPLHF,TGCGCCAGCAGCTTGGGCCCCGGAGATGGTTCACCCCTCCACTTT
TRBJ2-7,.,.,TRBV6-5,CASSYLTGSGEQYF,TGTGCCAGCAGTTACTTAACAGGGTCGGGGGAGCAGTACTTC
TRBJ2-1,.,.,TRBV4-2,CASSHDGPRVEQFF,TGTGCCAGCAGCCATGACGGACCACGGGTTGAGCAGTTCTTC
TRBJ1-6,.,.,TRBV19,CASTSGPGDSPLHF,TGTGCCAGTACCTCCGGCCCTGGGGATTCACCCCTCCACTTT
TRBJ2-7,.,.,TRBV11-2,CASSLAGLTSYEQYF,TGTGCCAGCAGCTTAGCAGGACTGACCTCCTACGAGCAGTACTTC
TRBJ1-2,TRBD1,.,TRBV4-2,CASSQDPGDRAGYGYTF,TGTGCCAGCAGCCAAGATCCGGGGGACAGGGCCGGTTATGGCTACACCTTC
TRBJ2-2,.,.,TRBV18,CASSPRDGQGGELFF,TGTGCCAGCTCACCCCGGGACGGCCAAGGAGGGGAGCTGTTTTTT
TRBJ1-5,.,.,TRBV7-2,CASSFARANQPQHF,TGTGCCAGCAGCTTCGCCAGGGCCAATCAGCCCCAGCATTTT
TRBJ1-3,.,.,TRBV4-2,CASSLTDSYSGNTIYF,TGTGCCAGCAGCCTAACGGACAGTTACTCTGGAAACACCATATATTTT
TRBJ2-1,TRBD1,.,TRBV5-1,CASSLPGQAYNEQFF,TGCGCCAGCAGCTTGCCGGGACAGGCATACAATGAGCAGTTCTTC
TRBJ1-2,.,.,TRBV6-5,CASRTRTDYGYTF,TGTGCCAGCAGAACCCGGACAGACTATGGCTACACCTTC
TRBJ1-5,.,.,TRBV5-5,CASSLGTSNQPQHF,TGTGCCAGCAGCTTGGGGACTAGCAATCAGCCCCAGCATTTT
TRBJ2-1,TRBD1,.,TRBV5-8,CASSFDRATNEQFF,TGTGCCAGCAGCTTTGACAGGGCTACCAATGAGCAGTTCTTC
TRBJ1-1,.,.,TRBV19,CASILRTEAFF,TGTGCCAGTATCCTGAGAACTGAAGCTTTCTTT
TRBJ2-1,TRBD1,.,TRBV19,CASSLDRGIYNEQFF,TGTGCCAGTAGTCTAGACAGGGGGATTTACAATGAGCAGTTCTTC
TRBJ1-1,TRBD1,.,TRBV19,CASTLDRLVTEAFF,TGTGCCAGTACCCTGGACAGGCTAGTTACTGAAGCTTTCTTT
TRBJ1-1,.,.,TRBV7-8,CASSSFAGTNTEAFF,TGTGCCAGCAGCTCCTTTGCGGGGACGAACACTGAAGCTTTCTTT
TRBJ2-3,TRBD2,.,TRBV4-3,CASSQVWRGDDTQYF,TGCGCCAGCAGCCAAGTCTGGCGGGGGGACGATACGCAGTATTTT
TRBJ1-1,.,.,TRBV4-1,CASSQLGEGTEAFF,TGCGCCAGCAGCCAATTAGGGGAAGGCACTGAAGCTTTCTTT
TRBJ1-5,TRBD1,.,TRBV4-2,CASSQVQGAGNQPQHF,TGTGCCAGCAGCCAAGTACAGGGGGCTGGCAATCAGCCCCAGCATTTT
TRBJ1-2,.,once,TRBV19,CASTRHGNYGYTF,TGTGCCAGTACCAGACACGGGAACTATGGCTACACCTTC
TRBJ2-7,.,.,TRBV20-1,CSARSSLEQYF,TGCAGTGCTAGATCCAGTCTCGAGCAGTACTTC
TRBJ2-7,TRBD2,.,TRBV30,CAWSVIGLGYEQYF,TGTGCCTGGAGTGTGATTGGACTAGGCTACGAGCAGTACTTC
TRBJ1-1,.,.,TRBV18,CASSNDQNTEAFF,TGTGCCAGCTCGAACGATCAGAACACTGAAGCTTTCTTT
TRBJ1-3,.,few,TRBV6-1,CASSERGVGNTIYF,TGTGCCAGCAGTGAGAGAGGGGTTGGAAACACCATATATTTT
TRBJ1-1,.,once,TRBV7-9,CASSTGQNTEAFF,TGTGCCAGCAGCACGGGACAGAACACTGAAGCTTTCTTT
TRBJ2-1,.,.,TRBV5-1,CASSLDGNFYNEQFF,TGCGCCAGCAGCTTAGACGGGAACTTCTACAATGAGCAGTTCTTC
TRBJ1-4,TRBD1,.,TRBV28,CASSSPPAGGEKLFF,TGTGCCAGCAGTTCACCCCCCGCAGGGGGAGAAAAACTGTTTTTT
TRBJ1-4,.,once,TRBV5-1,CASSLGNRSEKLFF,TGCGCCAGCAGCTTGGGGAACCGCTCTGAAAAACTGTTTTTT
TRBJ2-2,TRBD1,.,TRBV6-1,CASSAGGSGTGELFF,TGTGCCAGCAGCGCAGGGGGCTCGGGCACCGGGGAGCTGTTTTTT
TRBJ2-5,.,.,TRBV15,CATSRAQGFQETQYF,TGTGCCACCAGCAGAGCACAGGGATTCCAAGAGACCCAGTACTTC
TRBJ1-5,TRBD1,.,TRBV19,CASTFRGESDQPQHF,TGTGCCAGTACTTTCAGGGGGGAGTCAGATCAGCCCCAGCATTTT
TRBJ2-3,TRBD1,.,TRBV7-2,CASSPNGQGPDTQYF,TGTGCCAGCAGCCCAAATGGACAGGGCCCAGATACGCAGTATTTT
TRBJ2-7,.,.,TRBV2,CASELPPLSRQYF,TGTGCCAGTGAGTTACCTCCCCTTTCACGGCAGTACTTC
TRBJ2-1,TRBD1,.,TRBV29-1,CSVTVPGQYNEQFF,TGCAGCGTGACCGTCCCGGGACAGTACAATGAGCAGTTCTTC
TRBJ2-7,.,once,TRBV7-8,CASSTDRSYEQYF,TGTGCCAGCAGCACAGACAGGTCCTACGAGCAGTACTTC
TRBJ2-5,TRBD1,.,TRBV30,CARQGGSETQYF,TGTGCCAGACAGGGGGGTTCGGAGACCCAGTACTTC
TRBJ2-5,TRBD2,.,TRBV7-2,CASSSGLAGEETQYF,TGTGCCAGCAGCTCTGGACTAGCGGGGGAAGAGACCCAGTACTTC
TRBJ2-5,TRBD1,.,TRBV15,CATSRDRGIQETQYF,TGTGCCACCAGCAGAGACAGGGGGATTCAAGAGACCCAGTACTTC
TRBJ2-7,.,once,TRBV19,CASSNRDGRYYEQYF,TGTGCCAGTAGTAACCGGGACGGACGATACTACGAGCAGTACTTC
TRBJ1-1,TRBD1,.,TRBV10-3,CAISAHLGTGQTEAFF,TGTGCCATCAGTGCGCACCTAGGGACAGGACAAACTGAAGCTTTCTTT
TRBJ1-2,.,.,TRBV30,CAWRKTAFGDGYTF,TGTGCCTGGCGGAAGACAGCCTTCGGGGATGGCTACACCTTC
TRBJ2-3,TRBD2,.,TRBV5-1,CASTPGNSGADTQYF,TGCGCCAGCACCCCCGGAAACAGCGGGGCGGATACGCAGTATTTT
TRBJ1-5,TRBD1,.,TRBV4-3,CASSQSRQGGQPQHF,TGCGCCAGCAGCCAGTCCCGACAGGGAGGCCAGCCCCAGCATTTT